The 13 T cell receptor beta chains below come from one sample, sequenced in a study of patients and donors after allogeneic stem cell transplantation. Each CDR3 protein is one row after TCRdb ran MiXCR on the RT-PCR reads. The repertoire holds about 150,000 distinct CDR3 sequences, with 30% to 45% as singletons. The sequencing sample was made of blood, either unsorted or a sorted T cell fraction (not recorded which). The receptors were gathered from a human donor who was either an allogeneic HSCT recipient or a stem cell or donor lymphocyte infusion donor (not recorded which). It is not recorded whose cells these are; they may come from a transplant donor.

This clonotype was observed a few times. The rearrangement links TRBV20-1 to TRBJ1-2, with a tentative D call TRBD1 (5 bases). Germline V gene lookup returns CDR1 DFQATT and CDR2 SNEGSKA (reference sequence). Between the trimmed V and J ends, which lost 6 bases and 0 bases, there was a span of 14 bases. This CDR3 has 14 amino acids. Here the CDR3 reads CSAEGRHSNYGYTF. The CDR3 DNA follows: TGCAGTGCCGAGGGGCGGCATTCTAACTATGGCTACACCTTC.

CDR3 sequence reads: CASSVSRSSGSNTGELFF. In DNA, the CDR3 is TGTGCCAGCAGCGTCTCCCGCTCTAGCGGTTCGAACACCGGGGAGCTGTTTTTT. The rearrangement uses TRBV13 and TRBJ2-2; 7 bases agree with TRBD2. The CDR3 is 18 amino acids. Germline V CDR1 and CDR2: PRHDT, FYEKMQ (reference sequence). With 5 bases clipped from V and 0 bases from J, the junction kept 12 bases outside the gene matches.

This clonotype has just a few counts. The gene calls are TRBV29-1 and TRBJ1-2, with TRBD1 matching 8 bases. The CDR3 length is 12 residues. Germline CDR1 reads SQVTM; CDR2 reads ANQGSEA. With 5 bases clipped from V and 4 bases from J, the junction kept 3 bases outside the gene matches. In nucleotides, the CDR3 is TGCAGCGTTCCCGGGACAGGCTATGGCTACACCTTC. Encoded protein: CSVPGTGYGYTF.

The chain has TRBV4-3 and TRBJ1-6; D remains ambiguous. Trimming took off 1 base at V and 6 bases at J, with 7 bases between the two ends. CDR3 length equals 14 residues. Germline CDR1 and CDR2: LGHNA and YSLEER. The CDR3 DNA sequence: TGCGCCAGCAGCCAAGTAGGCTCTAATTCACCCCTCCACTTT. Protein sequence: CASSQVGSNSPLHF.

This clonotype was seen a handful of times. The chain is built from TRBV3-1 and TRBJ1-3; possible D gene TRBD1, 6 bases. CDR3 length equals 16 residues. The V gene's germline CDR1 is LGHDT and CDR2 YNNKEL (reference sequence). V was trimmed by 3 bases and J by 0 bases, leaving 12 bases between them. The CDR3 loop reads CASSHPRQVSGNTIYF. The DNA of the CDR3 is TGTGCCAGCAGCCATCCTAGACAGGTCTCTGGAAACACCATATATTTT.

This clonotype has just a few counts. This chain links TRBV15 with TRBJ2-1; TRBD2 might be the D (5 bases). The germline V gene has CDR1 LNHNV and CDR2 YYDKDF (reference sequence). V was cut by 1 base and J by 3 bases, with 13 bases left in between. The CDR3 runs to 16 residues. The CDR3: CATSRVTGDYYNEQFF. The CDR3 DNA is TGTGCCACCAGCAGAGTTACGGGTGACTACTACAATGAGCAGTTCTTC.

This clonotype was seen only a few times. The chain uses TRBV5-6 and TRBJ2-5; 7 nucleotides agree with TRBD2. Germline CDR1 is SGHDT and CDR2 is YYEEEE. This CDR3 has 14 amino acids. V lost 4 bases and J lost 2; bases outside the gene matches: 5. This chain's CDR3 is CASSPGGSQETQYF. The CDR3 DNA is TGTGCCAGCAGCCCGGGAGGTTCTCAAGAGACCCAGTACTTC.

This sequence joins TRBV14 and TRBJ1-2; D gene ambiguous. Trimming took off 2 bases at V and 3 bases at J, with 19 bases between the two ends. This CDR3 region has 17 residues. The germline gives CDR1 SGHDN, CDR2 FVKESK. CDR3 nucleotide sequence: TGTGCCAGCAGCCAATGGTCCAGGCCAACCCCTTACTATGGCTACACCTTC. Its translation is CASSQWSRPTPYYGYTF.

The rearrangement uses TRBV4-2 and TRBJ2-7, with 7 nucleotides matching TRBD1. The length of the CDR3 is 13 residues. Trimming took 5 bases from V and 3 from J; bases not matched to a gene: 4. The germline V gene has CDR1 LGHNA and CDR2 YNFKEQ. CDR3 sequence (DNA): TGTGCCAGCAGCGGGGGACAGTTCTACGAGCAGTACTTC. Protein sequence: CASSGGQFYEQYF.

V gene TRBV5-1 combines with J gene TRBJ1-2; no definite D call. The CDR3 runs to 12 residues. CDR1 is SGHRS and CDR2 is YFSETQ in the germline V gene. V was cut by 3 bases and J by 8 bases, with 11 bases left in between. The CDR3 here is CASSWTGGGYTF. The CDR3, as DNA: TGCGCCAGCAGCTGGACGGGTGGAGGCTACACCTTC.

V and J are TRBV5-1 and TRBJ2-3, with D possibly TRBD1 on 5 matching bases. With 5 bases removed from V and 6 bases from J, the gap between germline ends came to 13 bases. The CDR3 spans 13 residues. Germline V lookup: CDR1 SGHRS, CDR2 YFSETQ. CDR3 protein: CASRAGSSDTQYF. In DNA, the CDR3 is TGCGCCAGCAGGGCAGGGTCTTCTGATACGCAGTATTTT.

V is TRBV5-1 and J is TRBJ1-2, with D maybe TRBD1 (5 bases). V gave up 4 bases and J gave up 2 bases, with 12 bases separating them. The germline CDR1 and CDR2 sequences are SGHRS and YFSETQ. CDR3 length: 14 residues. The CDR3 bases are TGCGCCAGCAGCCCCCCGACAGAGAACTATGGCTACACCTTC. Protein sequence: CASSPPTENYGYTF.

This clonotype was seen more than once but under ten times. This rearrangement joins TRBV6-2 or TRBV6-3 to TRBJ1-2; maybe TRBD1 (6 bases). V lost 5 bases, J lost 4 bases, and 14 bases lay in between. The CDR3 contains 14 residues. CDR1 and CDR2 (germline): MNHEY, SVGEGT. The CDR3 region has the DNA TGTGCCAGCAGTAGGCCCGACAGGAGCTATGGCTACACCTTC. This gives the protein CASSRPDRSYGYTF.